The 9 T cell receptor beta chains presented below share a single source sample, sequenced in a study of blood T cell repertoires in COVID-19. Measured with immunoSEQ multiplex PCR; TCRdb has only the in-frame clones, and not every one. This sample yields 150,000 to 200,000 clones, of which roughly 90% are seen a single time; 6.5% to 8% belongs to the top ten. The specimen was PBMCs or T cells enriched from blood (not recorded which). The source of these receptors is a woman aged 45-65 years who had recovered from COVID-19.

The rearrangement uses TRBV15 and TRBJ1-4, with a weak D call TRBD1 (5 bases). Trimming removed 2 bases at V and 10 bases at J, with 23 bases between. Looked up from germline, CDR1 is LNHNV and CDR2 is YYDKDF (reference sequence). The CDR3 consists of 17 residues. The CDR3 coding sequence is TGTGCCACCAGCAGAACAAGCTCAGGGCCCTCCGGGAGAAAACTGTTTTTT. Protein product: CATSRTSSGPSGRKLFF.

The genes are TRBV21-1 and TRBJ2-4; the table's D gene call, TRBD1, was not cross checked with the DNA. TRBV21-1 is given as a pseudogene. The CDR3 is 14 residues long. CDR3 in amino acids: CASSRTGWTNIQYF. In nucleotides, the CDR3 is TGTGCCAGCTCGCGGACAGGGTGGACAAACATTCAGTACTTC.

There are a few counts of this clone. CDR3 region: CASSPDRSYGYTF. For the CDR3, the DNA is TGTGCCAGCAGCCCGGACAGGTCCTATGGCTACACCTTC. J is TRBJ1-2 and V is TRBV12-3 or TRBV12-4, with 7 bases that match TRBD1. J gave up 4 bases and V 6 bases, and 5 bases lay outside the gene matches. The CDR3 has 13 amino acids.

This clone was seen only a few times. The chain carries TRBV3-1 (or the pseudogene TRBV3-2) and TRBJ1-3; D perhaps matches TRBD1 (6 bases). The CDR3 length is 18 residues. The V end lost 2 bases, the J end lost 0 bases, and 17 bases lay between the germline ends. CDR1 is LGHDT, CDR2 YNNKEL, per germline (reference sequence). CDR3 residues: CASSQPGATGPSGNTIYF. CDR3 nucleotide sequence: TGTGCCAGCAGCCAACCGGGTGCAACAGGGCCCTCTGGAAACACCATATATTTT.

The chain combines TRBV4-3 with TRBJ2-3; a weak D match, TRBD1 (6 bases). V lost 1 base and J 0 bases, leaving 14 bases between the germline ends. The V gene's germline CDR1 is LGHNA and CDR2 YSLEER. CDR3 length equals 17 residues. The CDR3 here is CASSQGGQVFSTDTQYF. The CDR3 coding sequence is TGCGCCAGCAGCCAAGGGGGGCAGGTTTTTAGCACAGATACGCAGTATTTT.

V usage is TRBV7-9 and J usage is TRBJ2-3, with TRBD1 as a possible D gene (7 bases). This CDR3 is built from 15 residues. Trimming took 5 bases from V and 0 from J, leaving 12 bases between them. Germline CDR1 reads SEHNR; CDR2 reads FQNEAQ (reference sequence). CDR3 in DNA: TGTGCCAGCAGCCCAGGGGGGCTCAGCACAGATACGCAGTATTTT. Translating gives CASSPGGLSTDTQYF. The variable domain in full, completed from reference TRBV7-9 and TRBJ2-3, reads DTGVSQNPRHKITKRGQNVTFRCDPISEHNRLYWYRQTLGQGPEFLTYFQNEAQLEKSRLLSDRFSAERPKGSFSTLEIQRTEQGDSAMYLCASSPGGLSTDTQYFGPGTRLTVL.

A single count supports this clone. V and J are TRBV5-5 and TRBJ1-4; TRBD1 matches 7 bases. This CDR3 spans 13 amino acids. The germline V gene has CDR1 SGHKS and CDR2 YYEKEE (reference sequence). The V segment lost 4 bases and the J segment 7 bases; nucleotides outside the gene matches: 4. The CDR3 sequence: CASSPGTVEKLFF. The DNA for the CDR3 is TGTGCCAGCAGCCCGGGGACAGTTGAAAAACTGTTTTTT.

This chain links TRBV29-1 with TRBJ1-2; D unresolved. Germline-derived CDR1 and CDR2 are SQVTM and ANQGSEA. The CDR3 runs 16 residues. V gave up 4 bases and J gave up 0 bases, with 18 bases separating them. CDR3 in DNA: TGCAGCGTTGTTGGTGTCGGGGTTTCGACTAACTATGGCTACACCTTC. It encodes CSVVGVGVSTNYGYTF.

This chain uses TRBV5-1 with TRBJ2-5; 8 bases map to TRBD2. This CDR3 comprises 13 residues. The ends lost 4 bases at V and 4 bases at J; junction bases unmatched: 3. Germline lookup yields CDR1 SGHRS and CDR2 YFSETQ. The CDR3 region is CASSPAGGETQYF. The DNA of the CDR3 is TGCGCCAGCAGCCCTGCGGGGGGAGAGACCCAGTACTTC.